The rows below give T cell receptor beta chains drawn from one sample of a study of blood T cells in healthy people across ages. TCRdb used MiXCR to reprocess the 5' RACE reads, holding one entry per CDR3 protein. The sample has around 1.5 million distinct CDR3 sequences, around two fifths seen once. The material sequenced was blood. Source of these receptors: a woman between 18 and 30 years old in good health. Each CDR3 is given with its conserved first and last residue. Each record gives: V gene, J gene, clone size, D gene, CDR3 protein, CDR3 DNA. D genes are given only for firm matches. Rows may omit the clone size; those that give it use once, few, many or a size class.

TRBV7-2	TRBJ1-1	NA	NA	CASSLVTSLPGEAFF	TGTGCCAGCAGCTTAGTTACTTCCCTGCCGGGTGAAGCTTTCTTT
TRBV2	TRBJ1-2	few	NA	CASSVELTNYGYTF	TGTGCCAGCAGTGTGGAGTTGACTAACTATGGCTACACCTTC
TRBV28	TRBJ2-1	NA	TRBD2	CASSSPGTSGSSLNGEQFF	TGTGCCAGCAGTTCCCCCGGGACTAGCGGGAGCTCCCTCAATGGCGAGCAGTTCTTC
TRBV5-4	TRBJ2-7	NA	NA	CASSLGLSDTYEQYF	TGTGCCAGCAGCTTGGGCCTCTCTGACACCTACGAGCAGTACTTC
TRBV21-1	TRBJ2-5	few	NA	CASSNSRGETQYF	TGTGCCAGCAGCAATAGCCGTGGAGAGACCCAGTACTTC
TRBV18	TRBJ2-1	NA	TRBD1	CASSTTGQGYNEQFF	TGTGCCAGCTCAACTACCGGACAGGGGTACAATGAGCAGTTCTTC
TRBV6-1	TRBJ2-7	NA	NA	CASKVREKGYEQYF	TGTGCCAGCAAGGTAAGGGAGAAAGGCTACGAGCAGTACTTC
TRBV24-1	TRBJ1-2	few	NA	CATSDFYYGYTF	TGTGCCACCAGTGATTTCTACTATGGCTACACCTTC
TRBV7-3	TRBJ2-6	NA	NA	CAPSFSGANVLTF	TGTGCCCCCAGCTTCTCTGGGGCCAACGTCCTGACTTTC
TRBV6-5	TRBJ1-5	NA	NA	CASSRDKNQPQHF	TGTGCCAGCAGTCGGGACAAAAATCAGCCCCAGCATTTT
TRBV20-1	TRBJ2-1	NA	TRBD2	CSLMRLAFDNEQFF	TGCAGTCTGATGCGACTAGCTTTCGACAATGAGCAGTTCTTC
TRBV7-9	TRBJ1-2	NA	NA	CASSPWDTSNYGYTF	TGTGCCAGCAGCCCCTGGGACACTTCTAACTATGGCTACACCTTC
TRBV6-5	TRBJ2-3	NA	NA	CASSHGGGDTQYF	TGTGCCAGCAGTCACGGAGGGGGGGATACGCAGTATTTT
TRBV14	TRBJ2-6	few	TRBD1	CASSRDRGFFSGANVLTF	TGTGCCAGCAGTCGGGACAGGGGATTTTTCTCTGGGGCCAACGTCCTGACTTTC
TRBV7-6	TRBJ1-2	NA	NA	CASSRTPSTYGYTF	TGTGCCAGCAGCCGGACACCCTCTACCTATGGCTACACCTTC
TRBV28	TRBJ2-3	NA	NA	CAGSRRGAADTQYF	TGTGCCGGCTCACGACGGGGGGCCGCAGATACGCAGTATTTT
TRBV4-1	TRBJ2-1	few	TRBD2	CASSREWTSGGYNEQFF	TGCGCCAGCAGCCGGGAATGGACTAGCGGGGGTTACAATGAGCAGTTCTTC
TRBV19	TRBJ2-1	NA	NA	CASSIGRNSYNEQFF	TGTGCCAGTAGTATAGGACGTAACTCCTACAATGAGCAGTTCTTC
TRBV28	TRBJ2-7	few	TRBD2	CASSFELAGGYEQYF	TGTGCCAGCAGTTTCGAGCTAGCGGGGGGTTACGAGCAGTACTTC
TRBV7-2	TRBJ2-2	NA	NA	CASSFLSVGELFF	TGTGCCAGCAGCTTTCTAAGCGTCGGGGAGCTGTTTTTT
TRBV6-1	TRBJ2-3	NA	NA	CTSSEVETAYSADTQYF	TGTACCAGCAGTGAAGTAGAAACCGCCTATTCCGCGGATACGCAGTATTTT
TRBV12-3/TRBV12-4	TRBJ2-1	NA	TRBD2	CASRTTSGRDNEQFF	TGTGCCAGCAGAACGACTAGCGGGAGGGACAATGAGCAGTTCTTC
TRBV29-1	TRBJ1-1	NA	NA	CSVERRLSTEAFF	TGCAGCGTCGAAAGGCGGCTTTCCACTGAAGCTTTCTTT
TRBV20-1	TRBJ2-1	NA	TRBD2	CSGSDLRGVNNEQFF	TGCAGTGGAAGCGATCTGCGGGGGGTAAACAATGAGCAGTTCTTC
TRBV29-1	TRBJ2-3	few	TRBD2	CSVAQAGGTDTQYF	TGCAGCGTTGCCCAAGCGGGGGGAACAGATACGCAGTATTTT
TRBV5-1	TRBJ2-6	NA	NA	CASSPQGISGANVLTF	TGCGCCAGCAGCCCTCAGGGTATCTCTGGGGCCAACGTCCTGACTTTC
TRBV20-1	TRBJ1-2	NA	TRBD1	CSAKGGLGYTF	TGCAGTGCCAAAGGGGGCCTTGGCTACACCTTC
TRBV6-2/TRBV6-3	TRBJ2-1	NA	TRBD1	CASSYTETGVENEQFF	TGTGCCAGCAGTTATACGGAGACAGGGGTTGAGAATGAGCAGTTCTTC
TRBV20-1	TRBJ1-1	NA	NA	CSAIEGGPNTEAFF	TGCAGTGCTATAGAGGGCGGGCCGAACACTGAAGCTTTCTTT
TRBV7-3	TRBJ2-1	few	TRBD2	CASSLSRTSGLNEQFF	TGTGCCAGCAGCTTATCCCGGACTAGCGGTTTGAATGAGCAGTTCTTC
TRBV20-1	TRBJ2-3	few	NA	CSASPPPLRDTQYF	TGCAGTGCTAGTCCCCCCCCCCTGAGGGATACGCAGTATTTT
TRBV6-5	TRBJ2-7	NA	TRBD2	CASSHLRTSGSSYNEQYF	TGTGCCAGCAGTCACCTCCGGACTAGCGGGAGCTCCTACAATGAGCAGTACTTC
TRBV12-3/TRBV12-4	TRBJ2-1	NA	NA	CASGPGYQETQFF	TGTGCCAGCGGGCCAGGCTACCAAGAGACCCAGTTCTTC